This is a list of T cell receptor beta chains from one sample in a study of identical twins. MiXCR was run by TCRdb on the 5' RACE reads, yielding one entry per CDR3 protein. Of about 720,000 distinct CDR3 sequences in the sample, over 8.5% are singletons; the top ten hold roughly 0.97%. These data were also filed under a second study, of yellow fever vaccine responses in identical twins.

The specimen sequenced was PBMCs. The receptors originated from a woman under 30 in good health. The CDR3 runs from the conserved cysteine through the conserved F or W. The order of the fields is CDR3 protein, CDR3 DNA, D gene, clone size, J gene, V gene. D genes are given only for firm matches. Clone size is given for some rows only: seen once, a few or many times, or a class if the clone is expanded.

CDR3 protein: CASSSPRDRGDEQYF
CDR3 DNA: TGTGCCAGCAGTTCGCCACGGGACAGGGGCGACGAGCAGTACTTC
D gene: TRBD1
clone size: few
J gene: TRBJ2-7
V gene: TRBV27

CDR3 protein: CSAKMFSGGASYNEQFF
CDR3 DNA: TGCAGTGCCAAGATGTTTAGCGGGGGGGCCTCCTACAATGAGCAGTTCTTC
D gene: TRBD2
clone size: few
J gene: TRBJ2-1
V gene: TRBV20-1

CDR3 protein: CASSADRESSYNSPLHF
CDR3 DNA: TGTGCCAGCAGTGCCGACAGGGAAAGCTCCTATAATTCACCCCTCCACTTT
D gene: TRBD1
clone size: many
J gene: TRBJ1-6
V gene: TRBV2

CDR3 protein: CASSNPYNEQFF
CDR3 DNA: TGTGCCAGCAGCAACCCGTACAATGAGCAGTTCTTC
D gene: .
clone size: few
J gene: TRBJ2-1
V gene: TRBV6-5

CDR3 protein: CSATKGGLGETQYF
CDR3 DNA: TGCAGTGCGACCAAGGGGGGGTTGGGGGAGACCCAGTACTTC
D gene: .
clone size: .
J gene: TRBJ2-5
V gene: TRBV20-1

CDR3 protein: CSAQPWGGNYGYTF
CDR3 DNA: TGCAGCGCACAACCATGGGGGGGAAACTATGGCTACACCTTC
D gene: .
clone size: few
J gene: TRBJ1-2
V gene: TRBV29-1

CDR3 protein: CASRAGTGKDYSNQPQHF
CDR3 DNA: TGTGCCAGCAGGGCCGGGACAGGGAAAGATTATAGCAATCAGCCCCAGCATTTT
D gene: TRBD1
clone size: many
J gene: TRBJ1-5
V gene: TRBV27

CDR3 protein: CASRAGGSYNEQFF
CDR3 DNA: TGTGCCAGCCGGGCGGGGGGGTCCTACAATGAGCAGTTCTTC
D gene: TRBD2
clone size: .
J gene: TRBJ2-1
V gene: TRBV19

CDR3 protein: CASSRNLVGTEAFF
CDR3 DNA: TGTGCCAGCAGCCGGAACCTCGTAGGCACTGAAGCTTTCTTT
D gene: .
clone size: few
J gene: TRBJ1-1
V gene: TRBV11-2

CDR3 protein: CASSAGGTILTGELFF
CDR3 DNA: TGTGCCAGCAGCGCCGGGGGGACAATTCTTACCGGGGAGCTGTTTTTT
D gene: .
clone size: few
J gene: TRBJ2-2
V gene: TRBV9

CDR3 protein: CAIRDGLAGQETQYF
CDR3 DNA: TGTGCCATCAGAGACGGACTAGCGGGTCAAGAGACCCAGTACTTC
D gene: TRBD2
clone size: .
J gene: TRBJ2-5
V gene: TRBV10-3

CDR3 protein: CASSHGQLYEQYF
CDR3 DNA: TGTGCCAGCAGCCACGGACAGCTCTACGAGCAGTACTTC
D gene: .
clone size: few
J gene: TRBJ2-7
V gene: TRBV4-2

CDR3 protein: CASSLVTSPYTDTQYF
CDR3 DNA: TGTGCCAGCAGCTTAGTTACTAGTCCATACACAGATACGCAGTATTTT
D gene: .
clone size: many
J gene: TRBJ2-3
V gene: TRBV7-9

CDR3 protein: CASSPRLAGGNEQYF
CDR3 DNA: TGTGCCAGCAGCCCTAGACTAGCGGGGGGAAACGAGCAGTACTTC
D gene: TRBD2
clone size: .
J gene: TRBJ2-7
V gene: TRBV7-2

CDR3 protein: CASSPGTGVGYTF
CDR3 DNA: TGTGCCAGCAGTCCCGGGACAGGGGTTGGCTACACCTTC
D gene: TRBD1
clone size: .
J gene: TRBJ1-2
V gene: TRBV27

CDR3 protein: CASSPAAGGPPDTQYF
CDR3 DNA: TGTGCCAGCAGCCCCGCAGCGGGAGGGCCTCCAGATACGCAGTATTTT
D gene: TRBD2
clone size: few
J gene: TRBJ2-3
V gene: TRBV5-6

CDR3 protein: CASSLEGGPTDTQYF
CDR3 DNA: TGTGCCAGCAGCTTAGAAGGCGGCCCCACAGATACGCAGTATTTT
D gene: .
clone size: few
J gene: TRBJ2-3
V gene: TRBV11-2

CDR3 protein: CASRILPLTEAFF
CDR3 DNA: TGTGCCAGCAGGATCCTCCCTCTCACTGAAGCTTTCTTT
D gene: .
clone size: .
J gene: TRBJ1-1
V gene: TRBV6-2/TRBV6-3

CDR3 protein: CASSQSPPGAYNEQFF
CDR3 DNA: TGTGCCAGCAGCCAATCCCCCCCAGGGGCCTACAATGAGCAGTTCTTC
D gene: .
clone size: .
J gene: TRBJ2-1
V gene: TRBV7-2

CDR3 protein: CASSLVQDAGELFF
CDR3 DNA: TGTGCCAGCAGTTTAGTGCAGGACGCCGGCGAGCTGTTTTTT
D gene: .
clone size: many
J gene: TRBJ2-2
V gene: TRBV12-3/TRBV12-4

CDR3 protein: CSASFTGSYGYTF
CDR3 DNA: TGCAGTGCTAGTTTCACTGGGAGTTATGGCTACACCTTC
D gene: .
clone size: many
J gene: TRBJ1-2
V gene: TRBV20-1

CDR3 protein: CSARVGDRLAASYNEQFF
CDR3 DNA: TGCAGTGCTAGAGTCGGTGATAGACTAGCAGCATCCTACAATGAGCAGTTCTTC
D gene: TRBD2
clone size: few
J gene: TRBJ2-1
V gene: TRBV20-1

CDR3 protein: CASNPRTRSTDTQYF
CDR3 DNA: TGTGCCAGCAACCCTCGGACCCGAAGCACAGATACGCAGTATTTT
D gene: .
clone size: .
J gene: TRBJ2-3
V gene: TRBV28

CDR3 protein: CASSHGTGELFF
CDR3 DNA: TGTGCCAGCAGCCACGGGACCGGGGAGCTGTTTTTT
D gene: .
clone size: many
J gene: TRBJ2-2
V gene: TRBV5-5

CDR3 protein: CASSPETGGNTEAFF
CDR3 DNA: TGTGCCAGCTCACCAGAGACAGGGGGTAACACTGAAGCTTTCTTT
D gene: TRBD1
clone size: .
J gene: TRBJ1-1
V gene: TRBV18

CDR3 protein: CASSSLGSGTMNTEAFF
CDR3 DNA: TGCGCCAGCAGCTCTTTGGGATCGGGGACAATGAACACTGAAGCTTTCTTT
D gene: .
clone size: many
J gene: TRBJ1-1
V gene: TRBV5-1

CDR3 protein: CSAPGPQTDAYATEAFF
CDR3 DNA: TGCAGTGCTCCAGGGCCCCAGACAGACGCTTATGCCACTGAAGCTTTCTTT
D gene: .
clone size: many
J gene: TRBJ1-1
V gene: TRBV20-1

CDR3 protein: CASSQAVNSPLHF
CDR3 DNA: TGCGCCAGCAGCCAGGCGGTTAATTCACCCCTCCACTTT
D gene: .
clone size: few
J gene: TRBJ1-6
V gene: TRBV4-3

CDR3 protein: CASSSFGREETQYF
CDR3 DNA: TGTGCCAGCAGCTCATTCGGGAGGGAAGAGACCCAGTACTTC
D gene: TRBD2
clone size: few
J gene: TRBJ2-5
V gene: TRBV3-1

CDR3 protein: CASSEFGKSPLHF
CDR3 DNA: TGTGCCAGCAGTGAATTTGGGAAGTCACCCCTCCACTTT
D gene: .
clone size: few
J gene: TRBJ1-6
V gene: TRBV6-1

CDR3 protein: CSASLGGLQETQYF
CDR3 DNA: TGCAGTGCCAGCCTTGGGGGTCTCCAGGAGACCCAGTACTTC
D gene: .
clone size: .
J gene: TRBJ2-5
V gene: TRBV20-1